The 15 T cell receptor beta chains given below trace back to one sample, sequenced in a study of T cells after yellow fever vaccination. TCRdb reprocessed the 5' RACE reads with MiXCR, giving one entry per CDR3 protein. The sample lists roughly 250,000 distinct CDR3 sequences; over 10% were seen once. This sample comprised CD4+ T cells sorted from PBMCs, obtained 45 days after the yellow fever booster vaccination. These receptor sequences come from a man aged 30 to 45 who received the YFV17D yellow fever vaccine.

This clonotype was detected a few times. The chain links TRBV20-1 to TRBJ1-1; TRBD1 matches at 7 bases. The germline V gene encodes CDR1 DFQATT and CDR2 SNEGSKA (reference sequence). The CDR3 runs to 18 residues. V lost 5 bases and J lost 1; bases outside the gene matches: 19. This chain's CDR3 is CSARRQGRSLLGNTEAFF. The CDR3 nucleotides are TGCAGTGCTCGAAGACAGGGTAGGTCTCTTTTGGGGAACACTGAAGCTTTCTTT.

The chain couples TRBV20-1 to TRBJ2-1, with D maybe TRBD2 (5 bases). CDR3 size: 12 residues. From germline, CDR1 is DFQATT and CDR2 SNEGSKA (reference sequence). V lost 0 bases, J lost 12 bases, and 12 bases lay in between. CDR3 coding DNA: TGCAGTGCTAGAGATCCCCGGGAACGGCAGTTCTTC. Protein sequence: CSARDPRERQFF.

This clonotype has a handful of counts. In DNA form, the CDR3 reads TGTGCCAGCACCCCGGAGGGGTGGGAGGGCGATACGCAGTATTTT. Residues: CASTPEGWEGDTQYF. This chain uses TRBV6-2 or TRBV6-3 with TRBJ2-3; 7 nucleotides line up with TRBD2. CDR3 size: 15 residues. Per the germline V gene, CDR1 is MNHEY and CDR2 is SVGEGT. After removal of 7 bases from V and 6 bases from J, the junction contained 13 bases not matched to a gene.

There are a few counts of this clonotype. V and J are TRBV5-1 and TRBJ2-5, with 7 bases identical to TRBD2. The germline V gene has CDR1 SGHRS and CDR2 YFSETQ. V gave up 2 bases and J gave up 5 bases; unmatched junction bases: 9. The CDR3 extends over 15 amino acids. The DNA of the CDR3 is TGCGCCAGCAGCTTTCGGTCTAGCGGTCCGGAGACCCAGTACTTC. It specifies CASSFRSSGPETQYF.

This clonotype was seen a handful of times. The CDR3 region has the DNA TGTGCCAGCAGTCTGAAATGGGATACGCAGTATTTT. This gives the protein CASSLKWDTQYF. V is TRBV12-3 or TRBV12-4 and J is TRBJ2-3, with D uncertain. Trimming removed 5 bases at V and 6 bases at J, with 9 bases between. The CDR3 runs to 12 residues.

Only a few counts were recorded for this clonotype. The chain combines TRBV18 with TRBJ2-1; 9 bases line up with TRBD1. Trimming removed 9 bases from V and 5 bases from J; junction bases left unmatched: 5. Per the germline V gene, CDR1 is KGHSH and CDR2 is LQKENI. The CDR3 length is 13 residues. This CDR3 reads CASLWDRDNEQFF. CDR3 nucleotides: TGTGCCAGTCTCTGGGACAGGGACAATGAGCAGTTCTTC.

The chain uses TRBV5-1 and TRBJ2-2; D gene unclear. Germline values: CDR1 SGHRS, CDR2 YFSETQ. This CDR3 region has 12 residues. Trimming took off 7 bases at V and 3 bases at J, with 7 bases between the two ends. The CDR3 nucleotides are TGCGCCAGCCGTCTAGACACCGGGGAGCTGTTTTTT. Translation gives CASRLDTGELFF.

The chain has TRBV7-2 and TRBJ1-1; 8 nucleotides agree with TRBD1. Germline loops: CDR1 SGHTA, CDR2 FQGNSA. V lost 7 bases, J lost 4 bases, and 8 bases stayed unmatched. This CDR3 spans 14 amino acids. This chain's CDR3 is CASTPQGALTEAFF. In DNA, the CDR3 is TGTGCCAGCACCCCCCAGGGGGCCCTCACTGAAGCTTTCTTT.

As for this clonotype: At one boundary the junction diverges from the germline segment, which might be a read error. This sequence joins TRBV2 and TRBJ2-1; 14 bases fit TRBD2. The CDR3 extends over 18 amino acids. Germline CDR1 is SNHLY and CDR2 is FYNNEI. In nucleotides, the CDR3 is TGTGCCATCAGTGCTCCTTGGGGACTAGCGGGAGAGGGCAATGAGCAGTTCTTC. Protein product: CAISAPWGLAGEGNEQFF.

This clonotype appeared a few times. The chain has TRBV7-2 and TRBJ2-1; D call uncertain. Trimming removed 0 bases from V and 3 bases from J, with 18 bases in between. The CDR3 sequence is 18 residues long. CDR1 is SGHTA, CDR2 FQGNSA, per germline. The CDR3 is CASSLAIPPRFNYNEQFF. The CDR3 DNA reads as TGTGCCAGCAGCTTAGCGATCCCTCCTAGGTTTAACTACAATGAGCAGTTCTTC.

V is TRBV6-5 and J is TRBJ1-2, with TRBD1 identical over 9 bases. The V segment lost 5 bases and the J segment 4 bases; nucleotides outside the gene matches: 5. The germline gives CDR1 MNHEY, CDR2 SVGAGI. This CDR3 spans 14 amino acids. The CDR3, as DNA: TGTGCCAGCAGTCCGACAGGGGGACTCTATGGCTACACCTTC. Translation gives CASSPTGGLYGYTF.

As concerns this clonotype: The germline gene is not matched at one end of the junction; a read error may be the cause. The chain links TRBV5-1 to TRBJ2-7; the D gene is possibly TRBD1 (5 bases). Germline CDR1 reads SGHRS; CDR2 reads YFSETQ. This CDR3 region has 15 residues. The CDR3: CACSLGLTQHYEQYF. The CDR3 DNA is TGCGCCTGCAGCTTGGGGCTAACCCAACACTACGAGCAGTACTTC.

This clonotype was recorded a few times. The chain uses TRBV6-5 and TRBJ2-7; weak D call: TRBD1 (6 bases). Germline V lookup: CDR1 MNHEY, CDR2 SVGAGI. Trimming pared 2 bases from V and 0 bases from J, leaving 11 bases between. The CDR3 consists of 15 residues. The CDR3 DNA reads TGTGCCAGCAGTTACGAAGGGGGAGACTCCTACGAGCAGTACTTC. Translation: CASSYEGGDSYEQYF.

This clonotype was counted only a few times. J is TRBJ1-1 and V is TRBV29-1; no firm D call. There are 11 residues in the CDR3. The germline V gene encodes CDR1 SQVTM and CDR2 ANQGSEA. The V gene lost 8 bases and the J gene lost 0 bases, with 7 bases spanning the gap. CDR3: CSFLMNTEAFF. The DNA of the CDR3 is TGCAGCTTCCTGATGAACACTGAAGCTTTCTTT.

The chain recombines TRBV29-1 with TRBJ2-3; D call uncertain. Trimming stripped 3 bases from V and 9 bases from J, with 10 bases between. This CDR3 has 11 amino acids. The germline gives CDR1 SQVTM, CDR2 ANQGSEA. The CDR3 DNA follows: TGCAGCGTTGACTCAGTGCCCACGCAGTATTTT. This sequence encodes CSVDSVPTQYF.